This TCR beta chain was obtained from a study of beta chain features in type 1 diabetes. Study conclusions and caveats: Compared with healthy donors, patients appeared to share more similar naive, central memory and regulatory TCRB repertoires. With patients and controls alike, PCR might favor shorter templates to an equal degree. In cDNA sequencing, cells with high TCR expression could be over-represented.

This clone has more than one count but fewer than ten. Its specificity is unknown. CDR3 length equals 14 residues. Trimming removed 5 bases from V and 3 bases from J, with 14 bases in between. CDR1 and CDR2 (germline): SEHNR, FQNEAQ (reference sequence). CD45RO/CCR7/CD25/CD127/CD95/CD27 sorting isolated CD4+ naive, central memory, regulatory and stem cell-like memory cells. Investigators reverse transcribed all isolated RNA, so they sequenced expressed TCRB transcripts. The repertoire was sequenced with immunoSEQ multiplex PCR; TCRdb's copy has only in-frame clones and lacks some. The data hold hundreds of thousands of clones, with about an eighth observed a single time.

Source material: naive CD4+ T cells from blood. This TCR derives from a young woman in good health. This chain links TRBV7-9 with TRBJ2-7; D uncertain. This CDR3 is CASSPRAAVYEQYF. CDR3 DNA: TGTGCCAGCAGCCCCCGCGCGGCAGTCTACGAGCAGTACTTC.